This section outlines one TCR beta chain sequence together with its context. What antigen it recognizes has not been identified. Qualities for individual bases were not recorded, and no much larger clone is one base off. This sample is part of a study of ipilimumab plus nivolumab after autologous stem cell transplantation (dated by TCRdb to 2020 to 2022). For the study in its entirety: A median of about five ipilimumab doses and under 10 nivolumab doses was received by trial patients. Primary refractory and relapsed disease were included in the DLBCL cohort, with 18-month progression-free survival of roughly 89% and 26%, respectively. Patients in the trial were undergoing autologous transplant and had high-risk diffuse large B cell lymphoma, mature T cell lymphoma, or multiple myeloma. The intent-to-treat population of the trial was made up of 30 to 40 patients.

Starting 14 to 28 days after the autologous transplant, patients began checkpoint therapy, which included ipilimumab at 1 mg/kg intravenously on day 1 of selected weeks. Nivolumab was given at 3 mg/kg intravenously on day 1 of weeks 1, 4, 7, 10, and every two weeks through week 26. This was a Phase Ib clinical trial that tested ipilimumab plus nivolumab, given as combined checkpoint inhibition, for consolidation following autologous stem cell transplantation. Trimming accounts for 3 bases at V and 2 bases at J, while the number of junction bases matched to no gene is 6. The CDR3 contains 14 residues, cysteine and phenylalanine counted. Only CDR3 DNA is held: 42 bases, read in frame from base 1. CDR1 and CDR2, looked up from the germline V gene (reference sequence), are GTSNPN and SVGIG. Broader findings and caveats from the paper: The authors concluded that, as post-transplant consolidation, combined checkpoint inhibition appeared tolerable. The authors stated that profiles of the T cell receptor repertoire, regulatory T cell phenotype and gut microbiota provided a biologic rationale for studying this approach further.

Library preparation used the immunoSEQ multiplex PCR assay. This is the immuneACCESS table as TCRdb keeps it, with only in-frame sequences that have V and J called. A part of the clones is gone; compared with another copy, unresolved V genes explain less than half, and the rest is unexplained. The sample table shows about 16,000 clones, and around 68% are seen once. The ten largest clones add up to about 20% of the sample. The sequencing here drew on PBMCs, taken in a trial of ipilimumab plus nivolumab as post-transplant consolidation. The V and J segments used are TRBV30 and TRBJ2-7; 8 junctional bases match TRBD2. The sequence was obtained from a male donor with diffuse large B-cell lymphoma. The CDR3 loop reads CAWSPKAGAYEQYF. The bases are TGTGCCTGGAGCCCCAAAGCGGGGGCCTACGAGCAGTACTTC.